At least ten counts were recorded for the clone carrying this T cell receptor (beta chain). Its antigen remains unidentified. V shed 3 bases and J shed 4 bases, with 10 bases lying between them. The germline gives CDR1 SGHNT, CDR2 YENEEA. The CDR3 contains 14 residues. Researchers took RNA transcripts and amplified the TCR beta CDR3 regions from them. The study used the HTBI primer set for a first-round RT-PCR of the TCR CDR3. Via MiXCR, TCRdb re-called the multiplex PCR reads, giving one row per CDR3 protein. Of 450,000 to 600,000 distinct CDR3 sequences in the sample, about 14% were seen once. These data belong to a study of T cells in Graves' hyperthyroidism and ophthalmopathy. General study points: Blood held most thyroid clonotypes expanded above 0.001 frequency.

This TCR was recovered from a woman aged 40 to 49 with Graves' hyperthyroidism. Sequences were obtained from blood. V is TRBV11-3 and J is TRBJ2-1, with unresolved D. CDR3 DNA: TGTGCCAGCAGCTTTTCTCAGGTTTACAATGAGCAGTTCTTC. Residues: CASSFSQVYNEQFF. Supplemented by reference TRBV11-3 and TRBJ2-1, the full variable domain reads EAGVVQSPRYKIIEKKQPVAFWCNPISGHNTLYWYLQNLGQGPELLIRYENEEAVDDSQLPKDRFSAERLKGVDSTLKIQPAELGDSAVYLCASSFSQVYNEQFFGPGTRLTVL.